The rows below give T cell receptor beta chains drawn from one sample of a study of shared clonotypes between healthy human individuals. Sequencing used immunoSEQ multiplex PCR; TCRdb keeps in-frame clones, though not all of them. The sample includes about 2.3 million clones, over 90% of them seen just once. Material: naive CD4+ T cells from PBMCs. The origin of the receptors is a man aged 18-30 years in good health. Some clones in this sample may be carry-over from other donors' samples. The CDR3 runs from the conserved cysteine through the conserved F or W. A D gene is named only where the DNA matches it firmly. Clone size is shown for a subset of rows, as once, few, many or a class of expanded clone.

V gene: TRBV13
J gene: TRBJ2-3
D gene: NA
clone size: NA
CDR3 DNA: TGTGCCAGCAGTCCCCTGGGCACAGATACGCAGTATTTT
CDR3 protein: CASSPLGTDTQYF

V gene: TRBV2
J gene: TRBJ2-3
D gene: TRBD2
clone size: NA
CDR3 DNA: TGTGCCATAATACTAGCGGGAACAGATACGCAGTATTTT
CDR3 protein: CAIILAGTDTQYF

V gene: TRBV11-2
J gene: TRBJ2-3
D gene: TRBD1
clone size: NA
CDR3 DNA: TGTGCCAGCAGCTCACAGGGGGCTAGCACAGATACGCAGTATTTT
CDR3 protein: CASSSQGASTDTQYF

V gene: TRBV9
J gene: TRBJ1-2
D gene: NA
clone size: few
CDR3 DNA: TGTGCCAGCGACCGAGGGGGGGGCTATGGCTACACCTTC
CDR3 protein: CASDRGGGYGYTF

V gene: TRBV5-6
J gene: TRBJ2-5
D gene: TRBD2
clone size: NA
CDR3 DNA: TGTGCCAGCAAAGGGCGGGAGGGCCCAGAGACCCAGTACTTC
CDR3 protein: CASKGREGPETQYF

V gene: TRBV5-4
J gene: TRBJ2-7
D gene: NA
clone size: NA
CDR3 DNA: TGTGCCAGCAGCACCCCCGTGGGGAGCTCCTACGAGCAGTACTTC
CDR3 protein: CASSTPVGSSYEQYF

V gene: TRBV20-1
J gene: TRBJ2-1
D gene: NA
clone size: once
CDR3 DNA: TGCAGTGCCACACCGTGGGAGCAGTTCTTC
CDR3 protein: CSATPWEQFF

V gene: TRBV7-9
J gene: TRBJ2-7
D gene: TRBD2
clone size: NA
CDR3 DNA: TGTGCCAGCAGCTTAGAAGCTAGCGGGGGCTACGAGCAGTACTTC
CDR3 protein: CASSLEASGGYEQYF

V gene: TRBV27
J gene: TRBJ1-1
D gene: NA
clone size: NA
CDR3 DNA: TGTGCCAGCAGTTTCAGGGCAGTCCACGCCACTGAAGCTTTCTTT
CDR3 protein: CASSFRAVHATEAFF

V gene: TRBV29-1
J gene: TRBJ2-1
D gene: NA
clone size: NA
CDR3 DNA: TGCAGCGTTGAACGAAGCCTGGGGGCCGGCAATGAGCAGTTCTTC
CDR3 protein: CSVERSLGAGNEQFF